This is a list of T cell receptor beta chains from one sample in a study of blood T cell repertoires in COVID-19. Profiled with immunoSEQ multiplex PCR; TCRdb holds only in-frame clones, not every one. The sample yields 200,000 to 250,000 clones, roughly 82% seen once. The sample was peripheral blood. These receptors were taken from a man older than 75 with acute or convalescent COVID-19. The CDR3 runs from the conserved cysteine through the conserved F or W. D genes are given only for firm matches. For some rows the clone size is stated as once, few or many, or as a class when expanded; others skip it.

TRBJ2-5	once	TRBV5-6	TRBD2	CASSFLAGPGVETQYF	TGTGCCAGCAGCTTTCTAGCGGGGCCGGGGGTAGAGACCCAGTACTTC
TRBJ2-7	-	TRBV28	TRBD2	CASSAQTSGRYEQYF	TGTGCCAGCAGTGCACAGACTAGCGGCCGATACGAGCAGTACTTC
TRBJ1-1	-	TRBV19	-	CASSMDRGGTEAFF	TGTGCCAGTAGTATGGATAGGGGGGGCACTGAAGCTTTCTTT
TRBJ2-1	-	TRBV3-1/TRBV3-2	TRBD2	CASSRGGGTGNEQFF	TGTGCCAGCAGCCGTGGGGGAGGGACCGGCAATGAGCAGTTCTTC
TRBJ2-5	-	TRBV18	TRBD1	CASSRQQGQETQYF	TGTGCCAGCTCACGACAACAGGGGCAAGAGACCCAGTACTTC
TRBJ1-1	-	TRBV19	-	CASISLGGNTEAFF	TGTGCCAGTATTAGCTTGGGAGGGAACACTGAAGCTTTCTTT
TRBJ2-7	-	TRBV11-3	-	CASSLEAGSSYEQYF	TGTGCCAGCAGCTTAGAGGCGGGGAGCTCCTACGAGCAGTACTTC
TRBJ2-7	-	TRBV6-4	-	CASSEAAGYEQYF	TGTGCCAGCAGTGAGGCCGCGGGGTACGAGCAGTACTTC
TRBJ2-7	-	TRBV28	-	CASSRGYEQYF	TGTGCCAGCAGTCGCGGCTACGAGCAGTACTTC
TRBJ2-7	-	TRBV7-3	TRBD2	CASSPQGLAGGEQYF	TGTGCCAGCAGCCCACAAGGACTAGCGGGAGGCGAGCAGTACTTC
TRBJ1-2	-	TRBV19	-	CASRTVPTANYGYTF	TGTGCCAGTAGAACAGTTCCCACCGCTAACTATGGCTACACCTTC
TRBJ1-2	-	TRBV28	TRBD1	CASQLTGEHGYTF	TGTGCCAGCCAACTCACAGGGGAACATGGCTACACCTTC
TRBJ1-5	-	TRBV27	TRBD1	CASSWTGIGNQPQHF	TGTGCCAGCAGTTGGACAGGAATTGGCAATCAGCCCCAGCATTTT
TRBJ1-1	-	TRBV5-1	-	CASSKQGRNTEAFF	TGCGCCAGCAGCAAACAGGGTAGGAACACTGAAGCTTTCTTT
TRBJ1-1	-	TRBV29-1	TRBD1	CSVSPTGGNTEAFF	TGCAGCGTTTCCCCGACAGGGGGGAACACTGAAGCTTTCTTT
TRBJ2-2	-	TRBV18	-	CASSPRVSGELFF	TGTGCCAGCTCACCACGAGTGTCCGGGGAGCTGTTTTTT
TRBJ2-1	-	TRBV13	TRBD1	CASSEYGTGNRNEQFF	TGTGCCAGCAGCGAGTACGGGACAGGGAATAGAAATGAGCAGTTCTTC
TRBJ2-5	-	TRBV5-1	-	CASSQQGQETQYF	TGCGCCAGCAGCCAGCAGGGACAAGAGACCCAGTACTTC
TRBJ2-5	-	TRBV28	TRBD2	CASSFSSGLLGGETQYF	TGTGCCAGCAGTTTTTCCTCAGGGCTCCTGGGAGGGGAGACCCAGTACTTC
TRBJ1-1	-	TRBV7-9	TRBD1	CASRGGQGLDTEAFF	TGTGCCAGCAGGGGGGGACAGGGATTGGACACTGAAGCTTTCTTT
TRBJ2-7	-	TRBV6-5	-	CASSPGVASYEQYF	TGTGCCAGCAGTCCCGGGGTTGCTTCCTACGAGCAGTACTTC
TRBJ2-7	-	TRBV7-9	-	CASSPTTEQYF	TGTGCCAGCAGCCCAACAACGGAGCAGTACTTC
TRBJ1-2	once	TRBV5-6	-	CASSLASGMNYGYTF	TGTGCCAGCAGCTTGGCTTCCGGGATGAACTATGGCTACACCTTC
TRBJ1-4	-	TRBV24-1	-	CATSDPRMDEKLFF	TGTGCCACCAGTGACCCCAGGATGGATGAAAAACTGTTTTTT
TRBJ1-1	-	TRBV6-6	TRBD1	CASRGTGWGNTEAFF	TGTGCCAGCAGGGGGACAGGGTGGGGGAACACTGAAGCTTTCTTT
TRBJ2-2	-	TRBV7-2	-	CASSLRGKNTGELFF	TGTGCCAGCAGCTTAAGAGGGAAGAACACCGGGGAGCTGTTTTTT
TRBJ1-3	-	TRBV2	-	CASSAHSGNTIYF	TGTGCCAGCAGTGCCCACTCTGGAAACACCATATATTTT
TRBJ1-2	once	TRBV21-1	-	CARGARNYGYTF	TGTGCCAGAGGGGCCCGTAACTATGGCTACACCTTC
TRBJ1-2	-	TRBV19	TRBD1	CASIDRVYGYTF	TGTGCCAGTATCGACAGGGTCTATGGCTACACCTTC
TRBJ2-7	-	TRBV6-1	-	CASGGSETSLSYEQYF	TGTGCCAGCGGTGGCAGCGAAACAAGCTTGTCCTACGAGCAGTACTTC
TRBJ1-2	-	TRBV4-3	TRBD1	CASSQDFDRVTYGYTF	TGCGCCAGCAGCCAAGATTTCGACAGGGTGACATATGGCTACACCTTC
TRBJ1-2	-	TRBV19	TRBD1	CASSWDRYGYGYTF	TGTGCCAGTAGTTGGGACAGATACGGCTATGGCTACACCTTC
TRBJ2-5	-	TRBV7-2	TRBD2	CASSLVRASGGFRETQYF	TGTGCCAGCAGCTTAGTTCGGGCTAGCGGGGGGTTTCGAGAGACCCAGTACTTC
TRBJ1-6	-	TRBV12-3/TRBV12-4	-	CASSSSGSPLHF	TGTGCCAGCAGTTCCTCGGGGAGTCCCCTCCACTTT
TRBJ2-3	-	TRBV3-1/TRBV3-2	TRBD2	CASSQGGRAGTDTQYF	TGTGCCAGCAGCCAGGGCGGGAGGGCCGGTACAGATACGCAGTATTTT
TRBJ1-5	-	TRBV7-9	-	CASSFQGFNQPQHF	TGTGCCAGCAGCTTTCAGGGATTCAATCAGCCCCAGCATTTT
TRBJ2-1	-	TRBV4-1	TRBD2	CASSGGGSDNEQFF	TGCGCCAGCAGCGGGGGGGGATCGGACAATGAGCAGTTCTTC
TRBJ1-1	few	TRBV5-1	TRBD1	CASSFRGTETEAFF	TGCGCCAGCAGCTTTAGAGGGACAGAGACTGAAGCTTTCTTT
TRBJ1-6	-	TRBV9	TRBD1	CASSVDRGFGNSPLHF	TGTGCCAGCAGCGTAGACAGGGGATTCGGGAATTCACCCCTCCACTTT
TRBJ2-5	once	TRBV5-1	TRBD1	CASSSPSGTGVRETQYF	TGCGCCAGCAGCTCTCCATCGGGGACAGGGGTTCGAGAGACCCAGTACTTC
TRBJ2-5	-	TRBV5-6	TRBD1	CASSLPGQGGRTQYF	TGTGCCAGCAGCTTGCCGGGACAGGGAGGGAGGACCCAGTACTTC
TRBJ2-7	-	TRBV6-5	-	CASSKDSYEQYF	TGTGCCAGCAGTAAGGACAGCTACGAGCAGTACTTC
TRBJ1-4	once	TRBV6-5	-	CASRPGQSTNEKLFF	TGTGCCAGCAGGCCCGGACAGTCAACTAATGAAAAACTGTTTTTT
TRBJ2-7	-	TRBV7-2	-	CASSLEASRHEQYF	TGTGCCAGCAGCTTAGAAGCTAGCCGGCACGAGCAGTACTTC
TRBJ1-2	-	TRBV6-6	-	CASSQAENYGYTF	TGTGCCAGCAGCCAAGCGGAAAACTATGGCTACACCTTC
TRBJ2-1	-	TRBV14	TRBD2	CASKGLAGFNEQFF	TGTGCCAGCAAGGGACTAGCGGGTTTCAATGAGCAGTTCTTC
TRBJ2-1	-	TRBV6-1	TRBD2	CASSEAGAGGSYNEQFF	TGTGCCAGCAGTGAAGCGGGAGCGGGAGGGTCCTACAATGAGCAGTTCTTC